A single sample gave rise to the 5 T cell receptor beta chains below, sequenced in a study of blood T cells in healthy people across ages. A second PCR of roughly 6 to 12 cycles used a sample-barcoded 5' primer and a J-beta primer mix. MiXCR, applied by TCRdb to the 5' RACE reads, yields one record per CDR3 protein. The sample carries 800,000 to 950,000 distinct CDR3 sequences, almost 30% recorded once. These data were also filed under a second study, of T cells of mothers and their children.

Sequenced material: blood. Source of these receptors: a woman in her forties in good health.

The chain employs TRBV12-3 or TRBV12-4 and TRBJ2-3; no reliable D call. CDR3 size: 13 residues. Trimming cost V 6 bases and J 5 bases, with 12 bases left between them. The CDR3 loop reads CASSFMSIDTQYF. The DNA of the CDR3 is TGTGCCAGCAGCTTTATGTCGATAGATACGCAGTATTTT.

In the case of this clonotype: The junction departs from the called germline gene at one end, perhaps through a read error. The chain combines TRBV7-7 with TRBJ2-1; weak D call: TRBD2 (6 bases). Germline CDR1 is SSHAT and CDR2 is FNYEAQ (reference sequence). The CDR3 totals 13 residues. CDR3 region: CTSSLGRADEQFF. CDR3 DNA sequence: TGTACTAGCAGCTTAGGGCGGGCCGATGAACAGTTCTTC.

The J gene is TRBJ1-2, the V gene TRBV7-9; 8 bases agree with TRBD1. Germline trimming cut 1 base from V and 4 bases from J; bases unmatched to any gene: 5. This CDR3 comprises 15 residues. Germline V gene data show CDR1 as SEHNR and CDR2 as FQNEAQ (reference sequence). CDR3 sequence reads: CASSLDTGGGYGYTF. The CDR3 DNA reads as TGTGCCAGCAGCTTAGACACAGGGGGAGGCTATGGCTACACCTTC.

The chain couples TRBV7-2 to TRBJ2-2; a possible D gene is TRBD2 (5 bases). Germline CDR1 is SGHTA and CDR2 is FQGNSA. CDR3 length equals 13 residues. V lost 0 bases and J 7 bases, leaving 6 bases between the germline ends. DNA for the CDR3: TGTGCCAGCAGCTTAGCCCGGGACGGGGAGCTGTTTTTT. The encoded protein is CASSLARDGELFF.

At least ten counts were recorded for this clonotype. This chain uses TRBV12-3 or TRBV12-4 with TRBJ2-1, with TRBD1 matching 8 bases. The CDR3 length is 17 residues. The ends lost 2 bases at V and 4 bases at J; junction bases unmatched: 10. The CDR3 spells CASSLLSGQGAYNEQFF. CDR3 coding DNA: TGTGCCAGCAGTTTATTGAGCGGGCAGGGGGCTTACAATGAGCAGTTCTTC.